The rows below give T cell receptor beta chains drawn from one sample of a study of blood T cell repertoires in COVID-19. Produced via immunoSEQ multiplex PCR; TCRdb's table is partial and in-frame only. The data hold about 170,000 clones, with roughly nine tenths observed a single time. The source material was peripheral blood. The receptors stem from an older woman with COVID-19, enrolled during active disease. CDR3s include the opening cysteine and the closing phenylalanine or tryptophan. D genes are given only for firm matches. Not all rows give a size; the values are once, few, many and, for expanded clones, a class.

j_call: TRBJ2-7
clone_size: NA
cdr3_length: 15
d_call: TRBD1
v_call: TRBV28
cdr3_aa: CASTLGTGSPYEQYF
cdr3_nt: TGTGCCAGCACTTTAGGGACAGGGAGTCCCTACGAGCAGTACTTC

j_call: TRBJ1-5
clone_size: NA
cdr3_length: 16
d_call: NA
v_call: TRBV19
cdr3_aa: CASSIDLGHPPRPQHF
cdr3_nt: TGTGCCAGTAGTATAGATCTGGGACATCCGCCACGGCCCCAGCATTTT

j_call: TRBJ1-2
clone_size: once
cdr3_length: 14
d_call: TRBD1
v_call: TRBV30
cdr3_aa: CAWSSDRGLSGYTF
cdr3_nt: TGTGCCTGGAGTTCGGACAGGGGGCTAAGTGGCTACACCTTC

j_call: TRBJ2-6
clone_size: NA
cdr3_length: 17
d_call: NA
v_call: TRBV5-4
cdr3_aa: CASSRPTGPSGANVLTF
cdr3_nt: TGTGCCAGCAGCCGCCCCACAGGGCCCTCTGGGGCCAACGTCCTGACTTTC

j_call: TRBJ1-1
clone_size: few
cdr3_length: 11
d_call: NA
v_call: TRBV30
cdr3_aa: CATAMNTEAFF
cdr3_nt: TGTGCCACAGCAATGAACACTGAAGCTTTCTTT

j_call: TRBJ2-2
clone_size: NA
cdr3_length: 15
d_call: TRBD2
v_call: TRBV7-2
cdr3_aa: CASSYARLASGELFF
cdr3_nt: TGTGCCAGCAGCTACGCCCGACTAGCCAGCGGGGAGCTGTTTTTT

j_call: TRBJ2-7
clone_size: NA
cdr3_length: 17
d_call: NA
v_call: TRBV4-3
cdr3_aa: CASSQELPRRSSYEQYF
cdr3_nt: TGCGCCAGCAGCCAAGAACTTCCTAGGAGGAGCTCCTACGAGCAGTACTTC

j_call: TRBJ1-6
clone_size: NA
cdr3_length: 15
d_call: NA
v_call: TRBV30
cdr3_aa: CAWSVTRALNSPLHF
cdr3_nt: TGTGCCTGGAGTGTAACCCGCGCCCTTAATTCACCCCTCCACTTT

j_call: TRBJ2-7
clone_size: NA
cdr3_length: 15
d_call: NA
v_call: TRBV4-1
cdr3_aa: CASSQDPGSGYEQYF
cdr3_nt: TGCGCCAGCAGCCAAGATCCCGGGAGTGGATACGAGCAGTACTTC

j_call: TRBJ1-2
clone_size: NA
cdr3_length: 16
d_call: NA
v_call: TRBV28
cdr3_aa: CASSFPRWSPNYGYTF
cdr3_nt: TGTGCCAGCAGTTTCCCCAGGTGGTCCCCTAACTATGGCTACACCTTC

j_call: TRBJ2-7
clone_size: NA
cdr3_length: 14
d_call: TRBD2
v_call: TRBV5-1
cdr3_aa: CASRQAGGSYEQYF
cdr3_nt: TGCGCCAGCCGCCAGGCGGGGGGGTCCTACGAGCAGTACTTC

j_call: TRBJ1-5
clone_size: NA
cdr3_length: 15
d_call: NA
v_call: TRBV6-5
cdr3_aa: CASSYSDSRNQPQHF
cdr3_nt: TGTGCCAGCAGTTACTCGGACAGCCGCAATCAGCCCCAGCATTTT

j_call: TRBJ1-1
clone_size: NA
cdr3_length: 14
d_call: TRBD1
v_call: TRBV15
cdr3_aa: CATSSGTGGTEAFF
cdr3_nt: TGTGCCACCAGCTCGGGGACAGGGGGCACTGAAGCTTTCTTT

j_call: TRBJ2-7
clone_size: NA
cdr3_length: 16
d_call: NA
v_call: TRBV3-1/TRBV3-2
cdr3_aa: CASSQKAASLGYEQYF
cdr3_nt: TGTGCCAGCAGCCAAAAAGCAGCTAGTCTCGGCTACGAGCAGTACTTC

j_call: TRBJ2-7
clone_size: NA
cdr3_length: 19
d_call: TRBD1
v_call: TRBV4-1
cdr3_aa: CASSQDESGGRGLFDEQYF
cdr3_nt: TGCGCCAGCAGCCAAGATGAGAGTGGGGGCAGGGGGCTCTTCGACGAGCAGTACTTC

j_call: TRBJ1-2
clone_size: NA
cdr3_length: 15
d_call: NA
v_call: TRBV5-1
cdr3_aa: CASSLGSSGSYGYTF
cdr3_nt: TGCGCCAGCAGCTTGGGTTCGTCGGGTAGCTATGGCTACACCTTC

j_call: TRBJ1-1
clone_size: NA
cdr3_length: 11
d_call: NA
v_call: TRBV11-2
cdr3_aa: CASSPTVEAFF
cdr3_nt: TGTGCCAGCAGCCCTACAGTTGAAGCTTTCTTT

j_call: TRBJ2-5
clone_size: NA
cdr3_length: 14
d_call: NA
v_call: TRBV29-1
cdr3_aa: CSVERSSGQGAQYF
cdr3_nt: TGCAGCGTTGAGAGATCTAGCGGGCAGGGGGCCCAGTACTTC

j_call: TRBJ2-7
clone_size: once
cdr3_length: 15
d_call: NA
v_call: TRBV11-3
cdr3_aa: CASSLGLGQGYEQYF
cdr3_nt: TGTGCCAGCAGCTTAGGTCTGGGCCAGGGATACGAGCAGTACTTC

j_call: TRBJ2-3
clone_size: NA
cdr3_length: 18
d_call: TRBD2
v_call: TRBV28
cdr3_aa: CASSPIGTSGSHADTQYF
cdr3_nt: TGTGCCAGCAGCCCGATCGGGACTAGCGGGAGTCACGCAGATACGCAGTATTTT

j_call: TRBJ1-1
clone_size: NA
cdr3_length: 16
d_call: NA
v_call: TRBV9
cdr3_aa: CASSVVAGARNTEAFF
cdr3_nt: TGTGCCAGCAGCGTAGTGGCAGGGGCCCGGAACACTGAAGCTTTCTTT

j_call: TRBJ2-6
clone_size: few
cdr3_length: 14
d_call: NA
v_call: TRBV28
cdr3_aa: CASNRLVGANVLTF
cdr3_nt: TGTGCCAGCAACCGACTGGTGGGGGCCAACGTCCTGACTTTC

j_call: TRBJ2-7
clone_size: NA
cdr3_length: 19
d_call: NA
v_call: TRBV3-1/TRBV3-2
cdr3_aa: CASSRVPRAWDFGSYEQYF
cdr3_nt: TGTGCCAGCAGCCGGGTTCCTCGCGCTTGGGACTTTGGCTCCTACGAGCAGTACTTC

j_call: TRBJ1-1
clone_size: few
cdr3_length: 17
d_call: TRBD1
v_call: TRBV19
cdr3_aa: CASSIRDRGPMNTEAFF
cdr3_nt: TGTGCCAGTAGTATCCGGGACAGGGGGCCCATGAACACTGAAGCTTTCTTT

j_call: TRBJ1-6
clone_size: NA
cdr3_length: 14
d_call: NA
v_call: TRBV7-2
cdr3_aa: CASSRGGAGSPLHF
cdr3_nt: TGTGCCAGCAGCAGGGGGGGGGCAGGCTCACCCCTCCACTTT

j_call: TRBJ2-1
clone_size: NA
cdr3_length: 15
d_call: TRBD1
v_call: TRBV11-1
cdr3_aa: CASSYRGVVYNEQFF
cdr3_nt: TGTGCCAGCAGCTACAGGGGGGTTGTCTACAATGAGCAGTTCTTC

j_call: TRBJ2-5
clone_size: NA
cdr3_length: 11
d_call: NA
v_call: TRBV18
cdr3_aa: CASSPRETQYF
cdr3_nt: TGTGCCAGCTCACCGAGGGAGACCCAGTACTTC

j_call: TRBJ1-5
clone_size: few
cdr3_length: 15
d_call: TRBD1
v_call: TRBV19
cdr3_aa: CASTTRTGGFQPQHF
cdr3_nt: TGTGCCAGTACTACACGGACAGGGGGCTTTCAGCCCCAGCATTTT

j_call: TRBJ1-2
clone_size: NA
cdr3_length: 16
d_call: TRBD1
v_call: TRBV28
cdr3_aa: CASTTGTGASYYGYTF
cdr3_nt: TGTGCCAGCACCACCGGGACAGGGGCTTCATACTATGGCTACACCTTC

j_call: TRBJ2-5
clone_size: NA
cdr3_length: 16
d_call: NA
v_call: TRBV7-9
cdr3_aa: CASSFRVLITHETQYF
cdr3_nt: TGTGCCAGCAGCTTTCGAGTCCTCATCACCCACGAGACCCAGTACTTC

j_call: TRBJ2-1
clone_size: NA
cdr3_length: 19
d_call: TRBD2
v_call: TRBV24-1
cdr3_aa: CATSDWASGDVTTYNEQFF
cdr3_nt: TGTGCCACCAGTGATTGGGCTAGCGGGGACGTAACTACGTACAATGAGCAGTTCTTC

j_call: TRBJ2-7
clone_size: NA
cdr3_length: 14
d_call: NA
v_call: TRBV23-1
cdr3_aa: CASSQSGLGYEQYF
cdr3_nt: TGCGCCAGCAGTCAATCGGGCTTGGGTTACGAGCAGTACTTC

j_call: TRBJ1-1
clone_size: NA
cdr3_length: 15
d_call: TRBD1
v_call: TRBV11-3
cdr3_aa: CASSSETGTGTEAFF
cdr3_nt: TGTGCCAGCAGCTCCGAGACAGGGACGGGGACTGAAGCTTTCTTT

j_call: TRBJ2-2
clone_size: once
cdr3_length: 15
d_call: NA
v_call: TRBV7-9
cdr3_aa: CASSSGQLNTGELFF
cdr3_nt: TGTGCCAGCAGCTCTGGACAGTTGAACACCGGGGAGCTGTTTTTT

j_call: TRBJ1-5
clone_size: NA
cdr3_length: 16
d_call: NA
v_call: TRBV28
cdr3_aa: CASSWNLRGRDQPQHF
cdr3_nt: TGTGCCAGCAGCTGGAATCTCCGGGGAAGGGATCAGCCCCAGCATTTT

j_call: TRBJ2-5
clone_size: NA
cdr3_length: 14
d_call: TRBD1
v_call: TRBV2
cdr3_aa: CASREQGAPGTQYF
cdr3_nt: TGTGCCAGCAGAGAACAGGGGGCGCCGGGGACCCAGTACTTC

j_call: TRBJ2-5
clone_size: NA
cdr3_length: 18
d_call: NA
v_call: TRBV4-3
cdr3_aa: CASSQSPSRENAKETQYF
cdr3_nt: TGCGCCAGCAGCCAATCACCTAGCCGGGAGAACGCCAAAGAGACCCAGTACTTC

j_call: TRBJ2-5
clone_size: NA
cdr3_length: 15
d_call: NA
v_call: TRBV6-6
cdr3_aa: CASSYLGRLQETQYF
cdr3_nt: TGTGCCAGCAGTTACTTGGGGAGACTCCAAGAGACCCAGTACTTC

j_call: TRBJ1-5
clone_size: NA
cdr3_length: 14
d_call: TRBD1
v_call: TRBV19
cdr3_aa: CASTQDRAGQPQHF
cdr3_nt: TGTGCCAGTACCCAAGACAGGGCGGGTCAGCCCCAGCATTTT

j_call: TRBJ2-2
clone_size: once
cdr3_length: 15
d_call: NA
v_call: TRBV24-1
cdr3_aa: CATSDISLNTGELFF
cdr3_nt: TGTGCCACCAGTGATATATCTCTGAACACCGGGGAGCTGTTTTTT

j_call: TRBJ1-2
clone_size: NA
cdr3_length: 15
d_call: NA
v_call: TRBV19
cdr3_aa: CASSIQGSYVNGYTF
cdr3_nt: TGTGCCAGTAGTATTCAGGGATCCTACGTTAACGGCTACACCTTC

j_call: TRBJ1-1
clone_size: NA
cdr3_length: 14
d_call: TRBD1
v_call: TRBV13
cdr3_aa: CASSTPGGDTEAFF
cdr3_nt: TGTGCCAGCAGCACCCCAGGGGGCGACACTGAAGCTTTCTTT

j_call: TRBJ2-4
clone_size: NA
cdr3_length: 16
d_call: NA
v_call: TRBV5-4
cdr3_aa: CASSSTGIGDGDIQYF
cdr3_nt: TGTGCCAGCAGCTCCACAGGGATCGGGGACGGGGACATTCAGTACTTC

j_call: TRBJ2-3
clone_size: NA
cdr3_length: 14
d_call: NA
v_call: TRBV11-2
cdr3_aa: CASSLGGHPDTQYF
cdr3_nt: TGTGCCAGCAGCTTGGGGGGGCATCCAGATACGCAGTATTTT

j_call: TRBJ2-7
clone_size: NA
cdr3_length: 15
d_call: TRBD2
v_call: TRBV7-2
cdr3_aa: CASSLAGLAGLEQYF
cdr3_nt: TGTGCCAGCAGCTTAGCAGGTCTAGCGGGACTCGAGCAGTACTTC

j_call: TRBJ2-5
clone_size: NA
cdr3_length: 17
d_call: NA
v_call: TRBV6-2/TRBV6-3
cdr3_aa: CASSYSISGGYQETQYF
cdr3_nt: TGTGCCAGCAGTTACTCGATTAGCGGAGGGTACCAAGAGACCCAGTACTTC

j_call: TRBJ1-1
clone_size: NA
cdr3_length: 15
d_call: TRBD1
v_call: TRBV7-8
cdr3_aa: CASSPTGQGQGEAFF
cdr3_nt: TGTGCCAGCAGCCCCACAGGACAGGGACAGGGTGAAGCTTTCTTT

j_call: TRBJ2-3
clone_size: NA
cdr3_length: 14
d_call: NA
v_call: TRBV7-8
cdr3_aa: CASSLYGRGDTQYF
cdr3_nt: TGTGCCAGCAGCTTATATGGTAGAGGGGATACGCAGTATTTT

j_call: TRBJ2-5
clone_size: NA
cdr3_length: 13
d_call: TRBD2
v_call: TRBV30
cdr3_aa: CAWSGGLAVTQYF
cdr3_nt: TGTGCCTGGAGCGGGGGACTAGCGGTGACCCAGTACTTC

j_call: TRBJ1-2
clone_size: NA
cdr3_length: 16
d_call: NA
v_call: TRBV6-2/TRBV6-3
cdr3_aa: CASSYSGRVGGYGYTF
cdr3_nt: TGTGCCAGCAGTTACTCGGGCAGGGTTGGCGGCTATGGCTACACCTTC

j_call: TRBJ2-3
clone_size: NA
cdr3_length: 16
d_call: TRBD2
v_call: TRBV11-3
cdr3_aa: CASSFREVTGTDTQYF
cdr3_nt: TGTGCCAGCAGCTTCCGGGAGGTTACGGGCACAGATACGCAGTATTTT

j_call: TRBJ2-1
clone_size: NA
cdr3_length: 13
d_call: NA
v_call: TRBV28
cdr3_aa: CASKTTSYNEQFF
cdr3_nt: TGTGCCAGCAAGACAACCTCCTACAATGAGCAGTTCTTC

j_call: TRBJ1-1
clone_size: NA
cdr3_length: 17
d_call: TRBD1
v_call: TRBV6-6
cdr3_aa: CASSPHLGLPGGTEAFF
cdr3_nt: TGTGCCAGCAGTCCTCATTTGGGACTCCCAGGGGGCACTGAAGCTTTCTTT

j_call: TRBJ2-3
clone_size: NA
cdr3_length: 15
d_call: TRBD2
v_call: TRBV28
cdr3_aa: CASTVGGRAVDTQYF
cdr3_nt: TGTGCCAGCACCGTTGGCGGGAGGGCGGTAGATACGCAGTATTTT

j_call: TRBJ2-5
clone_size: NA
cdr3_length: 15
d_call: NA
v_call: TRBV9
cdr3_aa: CASSVGPPSQETQYF
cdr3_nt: TGTGCCAGCAGCGTCGGTCCGCCAAGCCAAGAGACCCAGTACTTC

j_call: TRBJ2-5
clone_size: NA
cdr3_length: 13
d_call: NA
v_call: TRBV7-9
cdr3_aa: CASSLDSGETQYF
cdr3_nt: TGTGCCAGCAGCCTGGACAGTGGGGAGACCCAGTACTTC

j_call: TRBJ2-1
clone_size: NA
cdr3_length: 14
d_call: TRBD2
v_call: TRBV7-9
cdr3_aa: CAISPQRGDNEQFF
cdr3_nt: TGTGCCATTTCCCCCCAGCGGGGGGACAATGAGCAGTTCTTC

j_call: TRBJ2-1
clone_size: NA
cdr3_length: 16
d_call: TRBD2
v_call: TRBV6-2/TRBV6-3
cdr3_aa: CASSYGFPGGHNEQFF
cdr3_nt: TGTGCCAGCAGTTACGGGTTTCCGGGAGGGCACAATGAGCAGTTCTTC

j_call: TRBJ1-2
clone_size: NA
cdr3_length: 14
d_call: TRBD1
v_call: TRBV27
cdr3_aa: CASSLTGGGYGYTF
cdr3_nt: TGTGCCAGCAGTTTGACAGGGGGCGGCTATGGCTACACCTTC

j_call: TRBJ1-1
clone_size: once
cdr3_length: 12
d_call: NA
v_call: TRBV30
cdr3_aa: CACTGGPAEAFF
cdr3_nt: TGTGCCTGCACGGGGGGTCCTGCTGAAGCTTTCTTT